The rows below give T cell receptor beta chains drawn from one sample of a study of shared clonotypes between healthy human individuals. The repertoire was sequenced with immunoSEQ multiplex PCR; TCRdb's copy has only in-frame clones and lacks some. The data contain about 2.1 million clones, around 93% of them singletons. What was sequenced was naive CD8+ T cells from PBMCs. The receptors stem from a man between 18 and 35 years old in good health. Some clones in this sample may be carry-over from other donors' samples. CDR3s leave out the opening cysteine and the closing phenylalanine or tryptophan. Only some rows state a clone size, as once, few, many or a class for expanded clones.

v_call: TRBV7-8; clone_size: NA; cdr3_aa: ASSLAKNTEAF
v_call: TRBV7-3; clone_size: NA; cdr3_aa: ASGYSGRTDTQY
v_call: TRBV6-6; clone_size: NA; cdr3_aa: ASSYAARKSNQPQH
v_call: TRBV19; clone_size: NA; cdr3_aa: ASSSWLQPTGELF
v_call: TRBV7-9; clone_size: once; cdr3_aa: ASRQDGLNQPQH
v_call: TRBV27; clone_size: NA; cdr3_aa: ASSLFQAYEQY
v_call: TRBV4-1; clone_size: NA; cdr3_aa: ASSGRTVNQPQH
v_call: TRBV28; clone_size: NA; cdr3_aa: ASSPLRESGELF
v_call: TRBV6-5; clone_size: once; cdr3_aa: ASSYRGSPTGELF
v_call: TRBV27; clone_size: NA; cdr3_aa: ASSLKTSPLNYGYT
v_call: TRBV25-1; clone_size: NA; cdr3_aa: ASSDTYPAGTIGYT